Following are 12 T cell receptor beta chains from one sample sequenced in a study of shared clonotypes between healthy human individuals. Method: immunoSEQ multiplex PCR; TCRdb's copy keeps in-frame clones and lacks some. This table has roughly 1 million clones, around 78% appearing once. The sequenced sample consisted of memory CD4+ T cells from PBMCs. Subset meaning: CD45RA-negative fraction. These receptors all stem from a man aged 18 to 30 in good health. Some clones in this sample may be carry-over from other donors' samples.

The chain couples TRBV2 to TRBJ1-5; unclear D gene. The CDR3 length is 12 residues. The V end lost 6 bases, the J end lost 0 bases, and 3 bases lay between the germline ends. Germline CDR1 SNHLY, CDR2 FYNNEI. The CDR3 loop is CASSNSNQPQHF. The CDR3 DNA reads as TGTGCCAGCAGCAATAGCAATCAGCCCCAGCATTTT.

V usage is TRBV19 and J usage is TRBJ1-5, with TRBD1 identical over 7 bases. CDR3 length equals 13 residues. CDR1 and CDR2 (germline): LNHDA, SQIVND (reference sequence). With 5 bases clipped from V and 9 bases from J, the junction kept 7 bases outside the gene matches. CDR3 DNA: TGTGCCAGTAGTGGAGGGGGCCCCCGGCCCCAGCATTTT. Translating it yields CASSGGGPRPQHF.

This clone was detected a few times. V is TRBV28 and J is TRBJ2-5, with TRBD1 as a possible D gene (5 bases). The DNA end lines up better with TRBJ2-7; the J call may be wrong. Germline V gene lookup returns CDR1 MDHEN and CDR2 SYDVKM. The CDR3 runs to 16 residues. The CDR3 protein is CASSSLVQGPGHEQYF. The DNA of the CDR3 is TGTGCCAGCAGTTCTCTCGTTCAGGGCCCCGGCCACGAGCAGTACTTC.

The genes are TRBV7-8 and TRBJ2-7, with D possibly TRBD1 on 5 matching bases. The CDR3 has 17 residues. The germline gives CDR1 SGHVS, CDR2 FQNEAQ. V lost 5 bases to trimming and J lost 7 bases, with 27 bases between them. The CDR3 DNA reads as TGTGCCAGCAGCCCGCTCTTCGAGCAGGGAAGATTAAAGGAGCAGTACTTC. Encoded protein: CASSPLFEQGRLKEQYF.

The V gene is TRBV27, the J gene TRBJ2-5, with D perhaps matching TRBD1 or TRBD2 (6 bases each). Deletions cut 6 bases from V and 5 bases from J, with 13 bases between. CDR3 length equals 13 residues. Looked up from germline, CDR1 is MNHEY and CDR2 is SMNVEV (reference sequence). CDR3 residues: CASRPTGRETQYF. The CDR3 DNA reads TGTGCCAGCAGGCCTACAGGGAGGGAGACCCAGTACTTC.

The chain is built from TRBV6-6 and TRBJ2-2; no clear D. Germline V CDR1 and CDR2: MNHNY, SVGAGI (reference sequence). There are 16 residues in the CDR3. Trimming stripped 0 bases from V and 2 bases from J, with 10 bases between. The CDR3 here is CASSYSVAANTGELFF. In DNA, the CDR3 is TGTGCCAGCAGTTACTCGGTGGCTGCCAACACCGGGGAGCTGTTTTTT.

This chain links TRBV7-9 with TRBJ2-5; D gene uncertain. The CDR3 sequence is 11 residues long. The germline V gene has CDR1 SEHNR and CDR2 FQNEAQ (reference sequence). Trimming took 4 bases from V and 13 from J, leaving 13 bases between them. CDR3 amino acids: CASSSGPIAYF. CDR3 nucleotides: TGTGCCAGCAGCTCCGGCCCGATCGCGTACTTC. The variable domain in full, with the rest retrieved from reference TRBV7-9 and TRBJ2-5, is DTGVSQNPRHKITKRGQNVTFRCDPISEHNRLYWYRQTLGQGPEFLTYFQNEAQLEKSRLLSDRFSAERPKGSFSTLEIQRTEQGDSAMYLCASSSGPIAYFGPGTRLLVL.

The chain employs TRBV5-1 and TRBJ2-7, with D perhaps being TRBD1 or TRBD2 (7 bases each). Germline CDR1 is SGHRS and CDR2 is YFSETQ. The CDR3 runs 16 residues. The V gene lost 0 bases and the J gene lost 0 bases, with 13 bases spanning the gap. The CDR3 is CASSLAGGTVSYEQYF. CDR3 bases: TGCGCCAGCAGCTTGGCCGGGGGGACAGTCTCCTACGAGCAGTACTTC.

This clone has a count of ten or more. DNA for the CDR3: TGTGCCAGCAGTAGCCGGGACTGGTACCAAGAGACCCAGTACTTC. It is translated as CASSSRDWYQETQYF. V and J are TRBV25-1 and TRBJ2-5; D is perhaps TRBD2 (6 bases). From germline, CDR1 is MGHDK and CDR2 SYGVNS. This CDR3 has 15 amino acids. Trimming took 5 bases from V and 0 from J, leaving 13 bases between them.

V gene TRBV5-1 combines with J gene TRBJ2-5, with D possibly matching TRBD1 (5 bases). There are 14 residues in the CDR3. The V gene lost 4 bases and the J gene lost 2 bases, with 12 bases spanning the gap. Germline-derived CDR1 and CDR2 are SGHRS and YFSETQ. The CDR3 DNA reads as TGCGCCAGCAGCGGGCAGGGAATGCAAGAGACCCAGTACTTC. Translation gives CASSGQGMQETQYF.

V and J are TRBV4-1 and TRBJ2-5; D is unclear. Trimming took off 1 base at V and 2 bases at J, with 5 bases between the two ends. Germline-derived CDR1 and CDR2 are MGHRA and YSYEKL. The CDR3 extends over 13 amino acids. The CDR3 sequence: CASSQVGQETQYF. Written as DNA, the CDR3 is TGCGCCAGCAGCCAAGTTGGTCAAGAGACCCAGTACTTC.

The chain couples TRBV4-1 to TRBJ2-1; 7 nucleotides line up with TRBD2. Losses at the gene ends were 4 bases for V and 1 base for J; bases not matched to a gene: 4. Looked up from germline, CDR1 is MGHRA and CDR2 is YSYEKL. This CDR3 contains 15 residues. Here the CDR3 DNA reads TGCGCCAGCAGCCTAGCTAGCGGATCCTACAATGAGCAGTTCTTC. It translates to CASSLASGSYNEQFF.